A single sample is the source of the 18 T cell receptor beta chains below, sequenced in a study of CD8 T cells in Susac syndrome. Reverse transcription of roughly 0.5 to 1 ug RNA used random hexamers. One entry per CDR3 protein results from TCRdb running MiXCR on the immunoSEQ multiplex PCR reads. The sample records approximately 53,000 distinct CDR3 sequences, 93% being singletons. Sequencing input: CD8+ T cells from PBMCs. These receptors came from a human donor with multiple sclerosis.

This chain links TRBV7-9 with TRBJ1-2; D call uncertain. Trimming took 4 bases from V and 4 from J, leaving 7 bases between them. Germline assignment: CDR1 SEHNR and CDR2 FQNEAQ (reference sequence). The CDR3 contains 12 residues. CDR3 protein: CASSSNSYGYTF. The CDR3 DNA reads TGTGCCAGCAGCTCAAACAGCTATGGCTACACCTTC.

The chain is built from TRBV20-1 and TRBJ2-7; D possibly uses TRBD1 or TRBD2 (5 bases each). V lost 3 bases and J lost 3, with 27 bases in between. The germline gives CDR1 DFQATT, CDR2 SNEGSKA (reference sequence). The CDR3 has 18 amino acids. The DNA of the CDR3 is TGCAGTGCTAGGGGGGACGGCCGGACGGGTTTTTTTCTCTACGAGCAGTACTTC. It specifies CSARGDGRTGFFLYEQYF.

This sequence joins TRBV28 and TRBJ2-4; TRBD2 matches at 9 bases. In germline, CDR1 is MDHEN, CDR2 SYDVKM. The CDR3 has 17 residues. Losses at the gene ends were 5 bases for V and 6 bases for J; bases not matched to a gene: 14. Here the CDR3 reads CASSPGPGAGGINIQYF. The CDR3 DNA sequence: TGTGCCAGCAGTCCGGGCCCCGGGGCGGGGGGGATAAACATTCAGTACTTC.

This sequence joins TRBV20-1 and TRBJ2-7, with D possibly matching TRBD2 (6 bases). V dropped 1 base and J dropped 2 bases, with 12 bases sitting between them. Germline-derived CDR1 and CDR2 are DFQATT and SNEGSKA (reference sequence). The CDR3 runs 14 residues. The CDR3 DNA follows: TGCAGTGCTAGAGGAGTGGGGGGAGCCTACGAGCAGTACTTC. Residues: CSARGVGGAYEQYF.

The J gene is TRBJ2-2, the V gene TRBV7-3; D is possibly TRBD1 (6 bases). The CDR3 runs 13 residues. V lost 5 bases and J lost 6, with 10 bases in between. The germline V gene has CDR1 SGHTA and CDR2 FQGTGA. The CDR3 DNA reads as TGTGCCAGCAGCCCAACAGGGTCCGGGGAGCTGTTTTTT. Its translation: CASSPTGSGELFF.

The chain joins TRBV29-1 to TRBJ2-7, with D possibly matching TRBD2 (7 bases). Germline V gives CDR1 SQVTM, CDR2 ANQGSEA. V lost 2 bases to trimming and J lost 4 bases, with 18 bases between them. CDR3 length equals 15 residues. DNA for the CDR3: TGCAGCGTTGAATGGGAGGGGGGATATTCTTACGAGCAGTACTTC. It translates to CSVEWEGGYSYEQYF.

This chain links TRBV7-9 with TRBJ1-2; 7 nucleotides agree with TRBD1. Germline CDR1 reads SEHNR; CDR2 reads FQNEAQ (reference sequence). With 1 base clipped from V and 6 bases from J, the junction kept 5 bases outside the gene matches. The CDR3 contains 14 residues. The CDR3 spells CASSLEQGLDGYTF. In DNA form, the CDR3 reads TGTGCCAGCAGCTTAGAACAGGGGTTGGATGGCTACACCTTC.

This chain connects TRBV7-9 to TRBJ2-1; 7 bases are a match to TRBD1. J gave up 3 bases and V 5 bases, and 7 bases lay outside the gene matches. Germline CDR1 SEHNR, CDR2 FQNEAQ (reference sequence). The CDR3 has 15 residues. This CDR3 reads CASSPPGQSYNEQFF. Here the CDR3 DNA reads TGTGCCAGCAGCCCCCCGGGACAGAGCTACAATGAGCAGTTCTTC.

V gene TRBV27 combines with J gene TRBJ2-1; no clear D. Germline CDR1 is MNHEY and CDR2 is SMNVEV (reference sequence). The CDR3 covers 13 residues. Trimming cost V 2 bases and J 8 bases, with 10 bases left between them. The CDR3 here is CASSLRSIHEQFF. In DNA form, the CDR3 reads TGTGCCAGCAGTTTACGGAGCATCCATGAGCAGTTCTTC.

This chain uses TRBV7-9 with TRBJ1-1; D gene unclear. The V gene's germline CDR1 is SEHNR and CDR2 FQNEAQ (reference sequence). This CDR3 is built from 12 residues. Deletions cut 4 bases from V and 7 bases from J, with 10 bases between. CDR3 bases: TGTGCCAGCAGCTCTGGGCTCATTGAAGCTTTCTTT. Protein: CASSSGLIEAFF.

The V gene is TRBV5-4, the J gene TRBJ2-5; TRBD1 might be the D (7 bases). CDR1 SGHNT and CDR2 YYREEE come from the germline V gene (reference sequence). With 0 bases removed from V and 5 bases from J, the gap between germline ends came to 11 bases. The CDR3 totals 14 residues. The CDR3 reads CASSLAAGGETQYF. CDR3 coding DNA: TGTGCCAGCAGCTTGGCTGCAGGGGGGGAGACCCAGTACTTC.

The chain carries TRBV11-2 and TRBJ1-1; D is perhaps TRBD1 (6 bases). The V and J ends lost 7 bases and 1 base respectively, with 16 bases between them. The length of the CDR3 is 15 residues. Germline loops: CDR1 SGHAT, CDR2 FQNNGV. In DNA form, the CDR3 reads TGTGCCAGCACCTGGGGGGCCTGGGGGAACACTGAAGCTTTCTTT. Encoded protein: CASTWGAWGNTEAFF. Together with reference TRBV11-2 and TRBJ1-1, the CDR3 gives the full variable domain: EAGVAQSPRYKIIEKRQSVAFWCNPISGHATLYWYQQILGQGPKLLIQFQNNGVVDDSQLPKDRFSAERLKGVDSTLKIQPAKLEDSAVYLCASTWGAWGNTEAFFGQGTRLTVV.

This clonotype was seen a single time. The J gene is TRBJ2-5, the V gene TRBV9, with D perhaps matching TRBD2 (6 bases). V was cut by 4 bases and J by 3 bases, with 13 bases left in between. This CDR3 region has 14 residues. CDR1 SGDLS and CDR2 YYNGEE come from the germline V gene. The CDR3 DNA sequence: TGTGCCAGCAGCCCCCCGTGGGGGGAAGAGACCCAGTACTTC. It translates to CASSPPWGEETQYF.

This rearrangement joins TRBV6-5 to TRBJ1-1; possibly TRBD1 for D (6 bases). CDR3 length: 14 amino acids. Germline loops: CDR1 MNHEY, CDR2 SVGAGI. V was clipped by 6 bases and J by 2 bases, with 13 bases between them. CDR3 sequence (DNA): TGTGCCAGCAGCGATGACAGGTATAACACTGAAGCTTTCTTT. It encodes CASSDDRYNTEAFF.

The chain employs TRBV6-1 and TRBJ2-7; 9 positions match TRBD1. This CDR3 is built from 13 residues. Germline V gene sequence: CDR1 MNHNS, CDR2 SASEGT. V was pared by 10 bases and J by 5 bases, with 9 bases of the junction left unmatched. CDR3 bases: TGTGCCACCGAACCGGGACAGGGAGACGAGCAGTACTTC. As protein: CATEPGQGDEQYF.

V usage is TRBV19 and J usage is TRBJ1-1; no firm D call. CDR3 length: 11 amino acids. V was clipped by 10 bases and J by 1 base, with 7 bases between them. The germline V gene has CDR1 LNHDA and CDR2 SQIVND (reference sequence). The CDR3 here is CAIKENTEAFF. CDR3 coding DNA: TGTGCCATCAAGGAGAACACTGAAGCTTTCTTT.

The J gene is TRBJ1-4, the V gene TRBV5-6, with a weak D call TRBD1 (6 bases). CDR1 and CDR2 from the germline V gene are SGHDT and YYEEEE. V gave up 4 bases and J gave up 6 bases, with 13 bases separating them. This CDR3 is built from 14 residues. The CDR3 bases are TGTGCCAGCAGCAAAACAGGGTACCATGAAAAACTGTTTTTT. Translated: CASSKTGYHEKLFF.

V is TRBV4-1 and J is TRBJ1-5, with 7 bases identical to TRBD1. J lost 3 bases, V lost 1 base, and 3 bases had no gene match. This CDR3 has 15 amino acids. CDR1 is MGHRA, CDR2 YSYEKL, per germline. The CDR3 protein is CASSQVTGSNQPQHF. The CDR3 bases are TGCGCCAGCAGCCAAGTGACAGGGTCCAATCAGCCCCAGCATTTT.